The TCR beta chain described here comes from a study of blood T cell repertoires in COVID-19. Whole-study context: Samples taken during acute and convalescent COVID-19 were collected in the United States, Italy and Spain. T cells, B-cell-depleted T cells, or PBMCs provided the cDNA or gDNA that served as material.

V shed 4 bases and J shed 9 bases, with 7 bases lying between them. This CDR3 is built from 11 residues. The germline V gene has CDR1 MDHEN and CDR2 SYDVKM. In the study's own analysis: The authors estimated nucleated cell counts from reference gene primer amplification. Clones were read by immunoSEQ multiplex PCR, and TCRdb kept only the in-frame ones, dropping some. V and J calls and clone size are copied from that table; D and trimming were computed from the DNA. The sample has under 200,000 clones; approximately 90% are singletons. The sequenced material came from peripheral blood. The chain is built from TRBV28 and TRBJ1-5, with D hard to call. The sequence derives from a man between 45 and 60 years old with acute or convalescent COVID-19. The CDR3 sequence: CASSSARPQHF. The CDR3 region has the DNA TGTGCCAGCAGTTCCGCGCGGCCCCAGCATTTT.